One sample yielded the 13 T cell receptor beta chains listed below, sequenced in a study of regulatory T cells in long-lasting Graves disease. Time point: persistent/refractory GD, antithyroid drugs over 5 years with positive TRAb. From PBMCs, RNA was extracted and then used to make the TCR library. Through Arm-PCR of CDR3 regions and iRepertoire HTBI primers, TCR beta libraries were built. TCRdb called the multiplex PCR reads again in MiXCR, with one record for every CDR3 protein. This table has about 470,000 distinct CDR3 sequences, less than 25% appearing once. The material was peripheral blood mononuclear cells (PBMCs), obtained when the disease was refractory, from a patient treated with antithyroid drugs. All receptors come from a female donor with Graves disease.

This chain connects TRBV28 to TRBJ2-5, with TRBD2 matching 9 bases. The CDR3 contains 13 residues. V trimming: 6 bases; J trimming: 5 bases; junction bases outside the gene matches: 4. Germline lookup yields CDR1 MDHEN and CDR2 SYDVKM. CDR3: CASSRGLAETQYF. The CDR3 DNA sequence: TGTGCCAGCAGCAGGGGACTAGCTGAGACCCAGTACTTC.

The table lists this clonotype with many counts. CDR3 region: CASSFRTSSYNSPLHF. CDR3 nucleotides: TGTGCCAGCAGTTTTAGGACGAGCTCCTATAATTCACCCCTCCACTTT. V gene TRBV12-3 or TRBV12-4 combines with J gene TRBJ1-6; D is unclear. CDR3 size: 16 residues. The germline V and J ends were trimmed by 3 bases and 0 bases, with 9 bases remaining between them.

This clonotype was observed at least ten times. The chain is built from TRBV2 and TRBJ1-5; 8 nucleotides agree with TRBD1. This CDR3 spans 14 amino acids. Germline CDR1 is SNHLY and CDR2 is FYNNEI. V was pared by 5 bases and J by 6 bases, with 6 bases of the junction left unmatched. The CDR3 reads CASSSDRVLQPQHF. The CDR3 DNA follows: TGTGCCAGCAGTTCGGACAGGGTACTTCAGCCCCAGCATTTT.

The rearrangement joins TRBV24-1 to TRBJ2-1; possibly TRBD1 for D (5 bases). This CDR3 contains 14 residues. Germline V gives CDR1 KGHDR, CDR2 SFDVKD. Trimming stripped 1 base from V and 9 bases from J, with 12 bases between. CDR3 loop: CATSDFHLGAEQFF. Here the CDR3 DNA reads TGTGCCACCAGTGATTTCCATCTTGGGGCTGAGCAGTTCTTC.

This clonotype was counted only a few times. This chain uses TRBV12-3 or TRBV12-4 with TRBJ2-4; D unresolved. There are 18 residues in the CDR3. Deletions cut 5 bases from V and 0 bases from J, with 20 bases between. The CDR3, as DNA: TGTGCCAGCAGTCGGTTCCCTAGACTTTCGCTAGCCAAAAACATTCAGTACTTC. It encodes CASSRFPRLSLAKNIQYF.

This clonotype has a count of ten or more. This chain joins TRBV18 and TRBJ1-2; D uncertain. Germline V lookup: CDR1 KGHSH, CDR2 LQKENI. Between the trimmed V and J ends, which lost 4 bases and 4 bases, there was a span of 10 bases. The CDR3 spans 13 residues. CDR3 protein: CASSHQESYGYTF. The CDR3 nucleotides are TGTGCCAGCTCACACCAGGAGTCCTATGGCTACACCTTC.

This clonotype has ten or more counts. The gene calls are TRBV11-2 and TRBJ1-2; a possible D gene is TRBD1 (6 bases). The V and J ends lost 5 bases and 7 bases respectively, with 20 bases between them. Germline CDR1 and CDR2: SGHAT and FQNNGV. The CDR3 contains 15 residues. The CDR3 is CASSPSGYGGGGYTF. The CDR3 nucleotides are TGTGCCAGCAGCCCCAGCGGGTATGGGGGCGGTGGCTACACCTTC. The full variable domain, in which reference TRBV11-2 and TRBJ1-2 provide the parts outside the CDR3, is EAGVAQSPRYKIIEKRQSVAFWCNPISGHATLYWYQQILGQGPKLLIQFQNNGVVDDSQLPKDRFSAERLKGVDSTLKIQPAKLEDSAVYLCASSPSGYGGGGYTFGSGTRLTVV.

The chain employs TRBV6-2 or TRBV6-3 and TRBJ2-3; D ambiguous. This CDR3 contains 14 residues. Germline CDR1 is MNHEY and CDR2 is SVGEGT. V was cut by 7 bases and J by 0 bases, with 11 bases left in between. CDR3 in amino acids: CASTATRSTDTQYF. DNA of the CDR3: TGTGCCAGCACAGCAACGAGAAGCACAGATACGCAGTATTTT.

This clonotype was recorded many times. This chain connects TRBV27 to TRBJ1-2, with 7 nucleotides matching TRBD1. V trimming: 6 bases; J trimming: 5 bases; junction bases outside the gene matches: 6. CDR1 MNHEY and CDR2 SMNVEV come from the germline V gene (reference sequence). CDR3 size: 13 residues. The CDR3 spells CASSFRDSYGYTF. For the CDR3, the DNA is TGTGCCAGCAGCTTCCGGGACAGTTATGGCTACACCTTC.

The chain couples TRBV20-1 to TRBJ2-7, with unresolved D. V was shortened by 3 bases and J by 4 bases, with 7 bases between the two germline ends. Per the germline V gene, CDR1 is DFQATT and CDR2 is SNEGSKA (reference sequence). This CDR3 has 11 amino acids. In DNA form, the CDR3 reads TGCAGTGCTAGCTCTCCGTACGAGCAGTACTTC. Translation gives CSASSPYEQYF.

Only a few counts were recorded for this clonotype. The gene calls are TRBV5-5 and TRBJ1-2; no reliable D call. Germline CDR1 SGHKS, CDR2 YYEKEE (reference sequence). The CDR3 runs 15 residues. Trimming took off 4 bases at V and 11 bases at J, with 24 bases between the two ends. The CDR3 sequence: CASSPLTGTGGYYTF. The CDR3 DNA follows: TGTGCCAGCAGCCCGTTAACGGGCACGGGCGGTTATTACACCTTC.

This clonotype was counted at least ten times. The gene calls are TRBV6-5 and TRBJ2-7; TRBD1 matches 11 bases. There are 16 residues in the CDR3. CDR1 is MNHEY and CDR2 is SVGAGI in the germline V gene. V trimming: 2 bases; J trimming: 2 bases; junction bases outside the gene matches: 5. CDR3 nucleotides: TGTGCCAGCAGTTACATACCGGGACAGGGGGCCTACGAGCAGTACTTC. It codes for CASSYIPGQGAYEQYF.

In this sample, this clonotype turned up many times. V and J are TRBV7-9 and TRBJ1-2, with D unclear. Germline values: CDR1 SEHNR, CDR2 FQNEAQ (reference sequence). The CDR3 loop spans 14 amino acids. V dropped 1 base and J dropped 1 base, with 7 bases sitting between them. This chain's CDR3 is CASSLGQNNYGYTF. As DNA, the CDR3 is TGTGCCAGCAGCTTAGGGCAGAATAACTATGGCTACACCTTC.